Sequencing of this TCR beta chain was carried out in a study of cytomegalovirus exposure and HLA in healthy donors. Study overall: From 170 million or so T cells, an earlier analysis saw roughly 100 million unique TCR beta sequences. General study findings and limits: Reported findings show TCR beta sequences accurately forecast HLA-A and HLA-B alleles in most subjects.

Researchers ran the PCR with 60 Vbeta and 13 Jbeta primers. Using immunoSEQ multiplex PCR, the repertoire was profiled, and TCRdb retains in-frame clones only, with some absent. The table includes 90,000 to 130,000 clones, roughly four fifths detected once. Concerning this clone: The antigen is not known.

CDR1 LNHNV and CDR2 YYDKDF come from the germline V gene (reference sequence). Losses at the gene ends were 8 bases for V and 4 bases for J; bases not matched to a gene: 6. CDR3 length: 15 amino acids. This sequence was found in a man aged 25-45 years in good health and CMV-seropositive. Material: PBMCs. This sequence joins TRBV15 and TRBJ2-6; 9 bases line up with TRBD2. This chain's CDR3 is CATGRGGQGANVLTF. In DNA, the CDR3 is TGTGCCACCGGGCGGGGGGGCCAAGGGGCCAACGTCCTGACTTTC. Supplemented by reference TRBV15 and TRBJ2-6, the full variable domain reads DAMVIQNPRYQVTQFGKPVTLSCSQTLNHNVMYWYQQKSSQAPKLLFHYYDKDFNNEADTPDNFQSRRPNTSFCFLDIRSPGLGDTAMYLCATGRGGQGANVLTFGAGSRLTVL.